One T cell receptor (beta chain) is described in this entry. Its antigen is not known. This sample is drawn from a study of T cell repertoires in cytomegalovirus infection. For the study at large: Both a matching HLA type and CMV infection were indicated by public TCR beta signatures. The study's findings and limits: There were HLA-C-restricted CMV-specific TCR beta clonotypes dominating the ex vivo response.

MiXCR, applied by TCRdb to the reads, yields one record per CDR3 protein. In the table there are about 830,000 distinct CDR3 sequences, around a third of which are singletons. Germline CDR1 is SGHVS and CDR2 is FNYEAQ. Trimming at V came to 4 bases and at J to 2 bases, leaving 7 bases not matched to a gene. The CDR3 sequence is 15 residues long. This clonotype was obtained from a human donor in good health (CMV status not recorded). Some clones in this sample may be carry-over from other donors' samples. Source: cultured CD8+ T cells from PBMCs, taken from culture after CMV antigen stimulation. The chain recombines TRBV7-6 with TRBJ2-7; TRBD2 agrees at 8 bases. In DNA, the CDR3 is TGTGCCAGCAGCTCAGGGATCGGGGGGGCCTACGAGCAGTACGTC. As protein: CASSSGIGGAYEQYV.